This T cell receptor (beta chain) emerged from a study of cytomegalovirus exposure and HLA in healthy donors. General study results and limits: Data from an earlier analysis indicated that most TCR beta V segments were productive either about 87% or about 30% of the time. A missense DCLRE1C variant was associated with V- and J-gene trimming of TCR beta chains in a later analysis, and an independent cohort replicated the association.

The V and J ends lost 4 bases and 5 bases respectively, with 14 bases between them. Germline CDR1 and CDR2: SGHDN and FVKESK. The length of the CDR3 is 14 residues. This clone showed up just a few times. What it binds is not known. With 60 Vbeta and 13 Jbeta primers, the PCR was carried out. Original data processing: The count from a later analysis was 70 million to 85 million unique TCR beta chains, 9 million to 12 million of them shared. Profiled with immunoSEQ multiplex PCR; TCRdb holds only in-frame clones, not every one. D and trimming were read from the DNA, whereas the V and J calls and clone size are those reported in that table. The table includes approximately 190,000 clones, over 75% detected once.

The receptor was derived from a middle-aged man in good health and CMV-seropositive. The chain is built from TRBV14 and TRBJ2-5; D gene unclear. Material: PBMCs. CDR3 amino acids: CASSPARVWETQYF. The CDR3 region has the DNA TGTGCCAGCAGCCCCGCCCGGGTTTGGGAGACCCAGTACTTC.